This TCR beta chain came from a study of blood T cell repertoires in COVID-19. Cohort placement rested on clinical history that participants reported themselves. The CDR3 sequence is 13 residues long. Trimming removed 2 bases at V and 2 bases at J, with 8 bases between. Germline CDR1 reads SGHDT; CDR2 reads YYEEEE. Only in-frame clones appear in the TCRdb table, and some are missing; sequencing was by immunoSEQ multiplex PCR. The sample lists about 320,000 clones, about 85% seen once, with 1.9% in the top ten. The receptor comes from a woman aged 30 to 39 who had been exposed to COVID-19. Input material: PBMCs or T cells enriched from blood (not recorded which). V usage is TRBV5-6 and J usage is TRBJ2-7; D might be TRBD2 (6 bases). The chain's CDR3 is CASSFGLTYEQYF. Here the CDR3 DNA reads TGTGCCAGCAGCTTTGGACTAACCTACGAGCAGTACTTC.